This TCR beta chain was profiled in a study of monozygotic twins with inflammatory bowel disease. Germline values: CDR1 SGHRS, CDR2 YFSETQ. The CDR3 is 12 residues long. TCRdb re-analyzed the 5' RACE reads; it lists each CDR3 protein once, without DNA. The repertoire table contains under 350,000 distinct CDR3 sequences. The V gene is TRBV5-1, the J gene TRBJ2-7; TCRdb outputs TRBD1, but without DNA this stays unchecked. This sequence originates from a human donor with ulcerative colitis or Crohn's disease, or a healthy co-twin of an affected twin (not recorded which). Source material: blood. CDR3 in amino acids: CASSLRGPEQYF.